These 4 T cell receptor beta chains originate from one sample sequenced in a study of T cell repertoires in cytomegalovirus infection. Antigens for these TCRs are unknown. TCRdb reprocessed the reads with MiXCR, giving one entry per CDR3 protein. The sample consists of around 300,000 distinct CDR3 sequences, roughly 25% of them appearing once. Source: cultured PBMCs, taken from culture after CMV antigen stimulation. All receptors derive from a human donor in good health (CMV status not recorded). Some clones in this sample may be carry-over from other donors' samples.

The genes are TRBV11-2 and TRBJ2-5; the D gene is possibly TRBD2 (5 bases). Trimming pared 1 base from V and 4 bases from J, leaving 16 bases between. There are 16 residues in the CDR3. Per germline, CDR1 SGHAT and CDR2 FQNNGV. CDR3 nucleotides: TGTGCCAGCAGCTTAGGGGAACTAGTGAAAGGAGAGACCCAGTACTTC. Encoded protein: CASSLGELVKGETQYF.

This clonotype was counted many times. This chain uses TRBV7-2 with TRBJ2-5, with no clear D. Germline V lookup: CDR1 SGHTA, CDR2 FQGNSA. The CDR3 consists of 12 residues. CDR3 sequence: CVEVALQETQYF. CDR3 in DNA: TGTGTAGAAGTAGCACTCCAGGAGACCCAGTACTTC.

The chain is built from TRBV20-1 and TRBJ2-5; TRBD2 aligns across 7 bases. The CDR3 covers 13 residues. The V gene's germline CDR1 is DFQATT and CDR2 SNEGSKA (reference sequence). The V and J ends lost 4 bases and 4 bases, in that order; junction bases with no gene match: 6. CDR3 residues: CSATLGGGETQYF. CDR3 coding DNA: TGCAGTGCTACTCTCGGCGGGGGAGAGACCCAGTACTTC.

The V gene is TRBV6-6, the J gene TRBJ2-7, with TRBD1 identical over 9 bases. The CDR3 runs 12 residues. Germline-derived CDR1 and CDR2 are MNHNY and SVGAGI (reference sequence). The V and J ends lost 8 bases and 5 bases, in that order; junction bases with no gene match: 4. Written as DNA, the CDR3 is TGTGCCAGCGCCAGACAGGGGGACGAGCAGTACTTC. As protein: CASARQGDEQYF.